This is a list of T cell receptor beta chains from one sample in a study of cytomegalovirus exposure and HLA in healthy donors. Sequenced by immunoSEQ multiplex PCR; TCRdb stores in-frame clones only, minus some. The repertoire holds around 150,000 clones, with 60% to 80% as singletons. Specimen: PBMCs. The receptors shown here come from a young man in good health and CMV-seropositive. Each CDR3 is given with its conserved first and last residue. A D gene is named only where the DNA matches it firmly. Clone size is not always given. Where it is, it says once, few, many or a class for expanded clones.

j_gene | d_gene | v_gene | abundance | CDR3nt | CDR3aa
TRBJ1-1 | . | TRBV5-1 | . | TGCGCCAGCAGCTCCGGACAGCCGAACACTGAAGCTTTCTTT | CASSSGQPNTEAFF
TRBJ1-1 | TRBD1 | TRBV28 | . | TGTGCCAGTCATCATCAACAGGGGGCAGGTGAAGCTTTCTTT | CASHHQQGAGEAFF
TRBJ2-7 | . | TRBV27 | . | TGTGCCAGCAGTCCCCGGACAGAGAACTACGAGCAGTACTTC | CASSPRTENYEQYF
TRBJ2-1 | TRBD2 | TRBV11-2 | . | TGTGCCAGCAGCCAGTGGAGCGGGGGGTTACACTCCTACAATGAGCAGTTCTTC | CASSQWSGGLHSYNEQFF
TRBJ2-3 | TRBD1 | TRBV10-3 | . | TGTGCCATCAGGGGGACAGGGGGTAGCACAGATACGCAGTATTTT | CAIRGTGGSTDTQYF
TRBJ2-7 | . | TRBV4-2 | once | TGTGCCAGCAGCCAAGCGGACAGTTACGAGCAGTACTTC | CASSQADSYEQYF
TRBJ1-5 | . | TRBV6-5 | . | TGTGCGGGTCTGGGGGGTGGGGTAGCCAATCAGCCCCAGCATTTT | CAGLGGGVANQPQHF
TRBJ2-7 | . | TRBV29-1 | . | TGCAGCGTTGACAGCGCCTACGAGCAGTACTTC | CSVDSAYEQYF
TRBJ2-7 | . | TRBV28 | . | TGTGCCAGCAGCAAAACAACAGGGTGGGAGCAGTACTTC | CASSKTTGWEQYF
TRBJ2-7 | TRBD1 | TRBV29-1 | . | TGCAGCGTTACAGCCCGGGACAGGAACAGCTACGAGCAGTACTTC | CSVTARDRNSYEQYF
TRBJ2-7 | TRBD2 | TRBV7-2 | once | TGTGCCAGCAGCTTAGAAAACCTAGCGGGGGCCAGGAGGGAGCAGTACTTC | CASSLENLAGARREQYF
TRBJ2-2 | TRBD1 | TRBV11-3 | once | TGTGCCAGCAGCTCGGACAGGACCCGCGGGGAGCTGTTTTTT | CASSSDRTRGELFF
TRBJ2-1 | TRBD2 | TRBV7-7 | . | TGTGCCAGCAGCCCGTACGGGACTAGCGGGGCCCACAATGAGCAGTTCTTC | CASSPYGTSGAHNEQFF
TRBJ1-4 | TRBD1 | TRBV6-1 | few | TGTGCCAGCAGTCAACAGGGGGCTTCAGAAGAAAAACTGTTTTTT | CASSQQGASEEKLFF
TRBJ1-4 | . | TRBV10-1 | . | TGCGCCAGCAGCTTGGGAGCTAATGAAAAACTGTTTTTT | CASSLGANEKLFF
TRBJ2-7 | TRBD1 | TRBV10-2 | . | TGCGCCAGCAGTGATCGGGACAGGATATCCTACGAGCAGTACTTC | CASSDRDRISYEQYF
TRBJ1-1 | . | TRBV15 | . | TGTGCCACCAGCAGAGATCTGGCGGGGACTGAAGCTTTCTTT | CATSRDLAGTEAFF
TRBJ2-5 | . | TRBV7-9 | . | TGTGCCAGCAGCCTTAGTCGGGGGGCGGCAACCCAAGAGACCCAGTACTTC | CASSLSRGAATQETQYF
TRBJ2-3 | TRBD2 | TRBV2 | . | TGTGCCAGCAGTGGGCTCGGGGGGGCGCCAGATACGCAGTATTTT | CASSGLGGAPDTQYF
TRBJ2-5 | . | TRBV25-1 | . | TGTGCCAGCAGTGAATATTCAGGCGAGACCCAGTACTTC | CASSEYSGETQYF
TRBJ1-1 | . | TRBV15 | . | TGTGCCACCAGCAGAGAATTGCGGAACACTGAAGCTTTCTTT | CATSRELRNTEAFF
TRBJ1-5 | TRBD1 | TRBV28 | . | TGTGCCAGCAGCACCCCCCGACAGGGTGGTAATCAGCCCCAGCATTTT | CASSTPRQGGNQPQHF
TRBJ1-5 | TRBD1 | TRBV27 | . | TGTGCCAGCAGTTTCCGGGGGACAGGGGGTCAGCCCCAGCATTTT | CASSFRGTGGQPQHF
TRBJ2-3 | TRBD2 | TRBV7-9 | . | TGTGCCAGCAGCTTTCTAGCGGGGGGGCCAGATACGCAGTATTTT | CASSFLAGGPDTQYF
TRBJ1-2 | TRBD1 | TRBV5-6 | once | TGTGCCAGCAGCTTGGCCTTGGGACAGGGGGCTCTCAACTATGGCTACACCTTC | CASSLALGQGALNYGYTF
TRBJ2-5 | TRBD1 | TRBV9 | . | TGTGCCAGCAGCGCCCGAACAGGGGTCGAGACCCAGTACTTC | CASSARTGVETQYF